Below, 5 T cell receptor beta chains from the same sample are listed, as sequenced in a study of cytomegalovirus exposure and HLA in healthy donors. PCR involved 60 Vbeta and 13 Jbeta primers. This table comes from immunoSEQ multiplex PCR, and its TCRdb copy is limited to in-frame clones, with some not included. The table shows 140,000 to 150,000 clones, with over 60% occurring only once. Sequenced sample: PBMCs. The receptor set was obtained from a middle-aged woman in good health and CMV-seronegative.

CDR3 bases: TGCAGCGTCCTTCCGCGGGGGAGTGGAGGCTACACCTTC. This codes for CSVLPRGSGGYTF. The chain recombines TRBV29-1 with TRBJ1-2; D is perhaps TRBD1 (5 bases). This CDR3 comprises 13 residues. Looked up from germline, CDR1 is SQVTM and CDR2 is ANQGSEA. The V gene lost 6 bases and the J gene lost 8 bases, with 19 bases spanning the gap.

The CDR3 reads CASSPTGTSGRGWSDTGELFF. CDR3 DNA sequence: TGCGCCAGCAGTCCCACCGGGACTAGCGGGAGAGGGTGGAGCGACACCGGGGAGCTGTTTTTT. V and J are TRBV23-1 and TRBJ2-2; TRBD2 matches at 14 bases. TRBV23-1 is labeled an ORF, and its function is uncertain. The CDR3 contains 21 residues. Trimming at V came to 4 bases and at J to 3 bases, leaving 16 bases not matched to a gene.

CDR3 residues: CASSDAPGEKLFF. The CDR3 bases are TGTGCCAGCAGTGATGCCCCGGGTGAAAAACTGTTTTTT. This chain links TRBV6-1 with TRBJ1-4, with no clear D. The V end lost 3 bases, the J end lost 7 bases, and 9 bases lay between the germline ends. Germline V gene data show CDR1 as MNHNS and CDR2 as SASEGT. CDR3 length: 13 residues.

This clone turned up a few times. The gene calls are TRBV5-1 and TRBJ1-1; 9 positions match TRBD1. Trimming at V came to 3 bases and at J to 1 base, leaving 10 bases not matched to a gene. Germline-derived CDR1 and CDR2 are SGHRS and YFSETQ. The CDR3 loop spans 17 amino acids. The CDR3 here is CASSYSGQGGKNTEAFF. In DNA form, the CDR3 reads TGCGCCAGCAGCTATTCGGGACAGGGCGGGAAGAACACTGAAGCTTTCTTT. The full variable domain, in which reference TRBV5-1 and TRBJ1-1 provide the parts outside the CDR3, is KAGVTQTPRYLIKTRGQQVTLSCSPISGHRSVSWYQQTPGQGLQFLFEYFSETQRNKGNFPGRFSGRQFSNSRSEMNVSTLELGDSALYLCASSYSGQGGKNTEAFFGQGTRLTVV.

The chain carries TRBV6-6 and TRBJ1-5; 7 bases are a match to TRBD1. Germline CDR1 MNHNY, CDR2 SVGAGI (reference sequence). V was clipped by 5 bases and J by 2 bases; unmatched bases: 6. This CDR3 is built from 15 residues. The CDR3 spells CASSPGTGGNQPQHF. DNA for the CDR3: TGTGCCAGCAGTCCCGGAACAGGGGGCAATCAGCCCCAGCATTTT.